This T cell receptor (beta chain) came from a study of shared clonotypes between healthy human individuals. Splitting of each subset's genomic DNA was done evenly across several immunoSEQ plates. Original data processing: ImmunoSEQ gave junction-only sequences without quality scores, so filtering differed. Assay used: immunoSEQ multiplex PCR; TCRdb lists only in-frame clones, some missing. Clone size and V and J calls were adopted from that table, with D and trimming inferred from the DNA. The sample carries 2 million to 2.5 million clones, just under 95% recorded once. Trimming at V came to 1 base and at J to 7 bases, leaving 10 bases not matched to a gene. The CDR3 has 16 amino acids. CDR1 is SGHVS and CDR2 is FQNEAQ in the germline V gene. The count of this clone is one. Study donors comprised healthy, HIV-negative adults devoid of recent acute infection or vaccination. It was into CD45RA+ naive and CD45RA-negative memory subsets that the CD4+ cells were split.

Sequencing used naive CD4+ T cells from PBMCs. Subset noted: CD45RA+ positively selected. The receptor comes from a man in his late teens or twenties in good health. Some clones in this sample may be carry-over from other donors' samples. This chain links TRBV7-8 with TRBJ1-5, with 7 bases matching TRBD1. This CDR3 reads CASSLGARGRLQPQHF. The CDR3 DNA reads TGTGCCAGCAGCTTAGGGGCCAGGGGGAGATTACAGCCCCAGCATTTT.